The 23 T cell receptor beta chains below all came from one sample that was sequenced in a study of blood T cell repertoires in COVID-19. The data were produced by immunoSEQ multiplex PCR, yet TCRdb's version contains in-frame clones alone and is incomplete. Found here are under 150,000 clones, approximately 80% of them singletons; the top ten hold roughly 9%. Sequencing was performed on peripheral blood. Source of these receptors: a man aged 35 to 55 with active or convalescent COVID-19.

The rearrangement joins TRBV5-1 to TRBJ1-5, with D maybe TRBD1 (6 bases). The CDR3 totals 15 residues. Germline CDR1 and CDR2: SGHRS and YFSETQ. Trimming pared 4 bases from V and 5 bases from J, leaving 16 bases between. DNA of the CDR3: TGCGCCAGCAGCCCTGGGGACATGGATCATCAGCCCCAGCATTTT. Translating it yields CASSPGDMDHQPQHF.

The table lists this clone with a count of one. V and J are TRBV6-6 and TRBJ1-4; 9 bases are shared with TRBD1. CDR1 MNHNY and CDR2 SVGAGI come from the germline V gene (reference sequence). There are 15 residues in the CDR3. With 2 bases clipped from V and 5 bases from J, the junction kept 3 bases outside the gene matches. The CDR3 DNA reads as TGTGCCAGCAGTTACCCAACAGGGGGCAATGAAAAACTGTTTTTT. It encodes CASSYPTGGNEKLFF.

Comments on this clone: Mismatch with germline at one junction end may stem from a read error. The rearrangement joins TRBV12-5 to TRBJ1-5; D remains unclear. The germline gives CDR1 LGHNT, CDR2 FRNRAP. The CDR3 is 14 amino acids. The CDR3 here is CASGLDGGNQPQHF. DNA for the CDR3: TGTGCTAGTGGCTTGGACGGGGGCAATCAGCCCCAGCATTTT.

The rearrangement links TRBV6-5 to TRBJ1-1; D might be TRBD1 (6 bases). The germline gives CDR1 MNHEY, CDR2 SVGAGI. Trimming removed 6 bases at V and 4 bases at J, with 15 bases between. The CDR3 totals 14 residues. CDR3 sequence: CASSHNRDGTEAFF. DNA for the CDR3: TGTGCCAGCAGCCACAACAGGGATGGCACTGAAGCTTTCTTT.

The chain couples TRBV27 to TRBJ2-7, with 12 bases that match TRBD1. Germline lookup yields CDR1 MNHEY and CDR2 SMNVEV (reference sequence). J gave up 4 bases and V 6 bases, and 4 bases lay outside the gene matches. The CDR3 sequence is 14 residues long. CDR3 sequence: CASSPGQGAYEQYF. CDR3 coding DNA: TGTGCCAGCAGCCCGGGACAGGGGGCATACGAGCAGTACTTC.

The chain joins TRBV3-1 (or the pseudogene TRBV3-2) to TRBJ1-2, with D possibly matching TRBD1 (6 bases). The V gene lost 7 bases and the J gene lost 7 bases, with 19 bases spanning the gap. This CDR3 has 14 residues. Germline V gene sequence: CDR1 LGHDT, CDR2 YNNKEL (reference sequence). CDR3 region: CASTYSTGSSGYTF. The CDR3 DNA reads as TGTGCCAGCACCTACTCTACAGGGTCGAGTGGCTACACCTTC.

V is TRBV2 and J is TRBJ1-1; D unresolved. This CDR3 is built from 13 residues. Germline CDR1 SNHLY, CDR2 FYNNEI. Trimming stripped 6 bases from V and 0 bases from J, with 8 bases between. The CDR3 DNA sequence: TGTGCCAGCAGCCAAAAAATGAACACTGAAGCTTTCTTT. It is translated as CASSQKMNTEAFF.

The chain employs TRBV3-1 (or the pseudogene TRBV3-2) and TRBJ2-1; D possibly corresponds to TRBD1 (5 bases). The germline V and J ends were trimmed by 6 bases and 5 bases, with 20 bases remaining between them. The CDR3 sequence is 16 residues long. Looked up from germline, CDR1 is LGHDT and CDR2 is YNNKEL (reference sequence). Written as DNA, the CDR3 is TGTGCCAGCAGACCCGATGGGGCCGTTCGGGACAATGAGCAGTTCTTC. It codes for CASRPDGAVRDNEQFF.

V usage is TRBV3-1 (or the pseudogene TRBV3-2) and J usage is TRBJ2-7; D is unresolved. Trimming cost V 4 bases and J 0 bases, with 13 bases left between them. CDR3 size: 15 residues. Germline V gene data show CDR1 as LGHDT and CDR2 as YNNKEL (reference sequence). CDR3 nucleotides: TGTGCCAGCAGCCCTGTACAGCACCGCTCCTACGAGCAGTACTTC. Its protein product is CASSPVQHRSYEQYF.

This clone occurred once. V and J are TRBV18 and TRBJ2-5, with TRBD1 identical over 9 bases. This CDR3 comprises 15 residues. After removal of 0 bases from V and 5 bases from J, the junction contained 4 bases not matched to a gene. Per germline, CDR1 KGHSH and CDR2 LQKENI. CDR3 region: CASSPPGQGMETQYF. CDR3 DNA sequence: TGTGCCAGCTCACCACCGGGACAGGGAATGGAGACCCAGTACTTC.

The J gene is TRBJ2-7, the V gene TRBV7-9; TRBD2 agrees at 11 bases. The CDR3 extends over 14 amino acids. Germline V gene data show CDR1 as SEHNR and CDR2 as FQNEAQ (reference sequence). After removal of 4 bases from V and 5 bases from J, the junction contained 4 bases not matched to a gene. CDR3 sequence: CASSYSGGGDEQYF. DNA for the CDR3: TGTGCCAGCAGCTATAGCGGGGGGGGCGACGAGCAGTACTTC.

The table lists this clone with a count of one. V gene TRBV19 combines with J gene TRBJ2-3; the match to TRBD2 covers 8 bases. Germline V lookup: CDR1 LNHDA, CDR2 SQIVND (reference sequence). V was clipped by 5 bases and J by 5 bases; unmatched bases: 6. CDR3 length: 14 residues. The CDR3, as DNA: TGTGCCAGTAGTCCCAGCGGGGGAAGAGATACGCAGTATTTT. Amino acid sequence: CASSPSGGRDTQYF.

V usage is TRBV7-2 and J usage is TRBJ2-5; possible D gene TRBD2, 6 bases. Trimming left V 3 bases short and J 5 bases short, with 19 bases between. The CDR3 totals 16 residues. Germline CDR1 and CDR2: SGHTA and FQGNSA. The CDR3: CASSFTGTPSGETQYF. CDR3 in DNA: TGTGCCAGCAGCTTTACCGGGACTCCCTCGGGGGAGACCCAGTACTTC.

The chain uses TRBV5-1 and TRBJ2-5, with 10 nucleotides matching TRBD2. Germline V gene sequence: CDR1 SGHRS, CDR2 YFSETQ. Trimming took 1 base from V and 5 from J; bases not matched to a gene: 5. CDR3 length equals 15 residues. DNA for the CDR3: TGCGCCAGCAGCTTGAGCGGGGGGGCTTTCGAGACCCAGTACTTC. Translated, it gives CASSLSGGAFETQYF.

The chain is built from TRBV12-3 or TRBV12-4 and TRBJ2-5; D not resolved. V was trimmed by 2 bases and J by 5 bases, leaving 9 bases between them. The CDR3 is 13 amino acids. The CDR3 loop reads CASSLSLSETQYF. Written as DNA, the CDR3 is TGTGCCAGCAGTTTAAGTCTAAGTGAGACCCAGTACTTC.

This clone was counted once. V gene TRBV7-9 combines with J gene TRBJ1-6; no reliable D call. Germline V gives CDR1 SEHNR, CDR2 FQNEAQ (reference sequence). This CDR3 is built from 16 residues. V was pared by 3 bases and J by 7 bases, with 16 bases between. Written as DNA, the CDR3 is TGTGCCAGCAGCTTTTCCCTGGTATCAGGAAATTCACCCCTCCACTTT. Encoded protein: CASSFSLVSGNSPLHF.

This chain joins TRBV5-6 and TRBJ2-1; D gene ambiguous. The CDR3 is 11 residues long. The germline gives CDR1 SGHDT, CDR2 YYEEEE. The V gene lost 1 base and the J gene lost 9 bases, with 5 bases spanning the gap. CDR3 sequence reads: CASSLQFEQFF. The CDR3 DNA reads as TGTGCCAGCAGCTTGCAATTTGAGCAGTTCTTC.

This sequence joins TRBV5-1 and TRBJ1-1, with 7 bases matching TRBD1. V trimming: 2 bases; J trimming: 1 base; junction bases outside the gene matches: 5. Germline V gene data show CDR1 as SGHRS and CDR2 as YFSETQ. The CDR3 covers 15 residues. CDR3 sequence reads: CASSLLQGPNTEAFF. CDR3 DNA sequence: TGCGCCAGCAGCTTACTACAGGGGCCGAACACTGAAGCTTTCTTT.

The rearrangement uses TRBV18 and TRBJ2-5, with TRBD2 matching 7 bases. The germline gives CDR1 KGHSH, CDR2 LQKENI. This CDR3 is built from 17 residues. V shed 5 bases, J shed 4 bases, and the junction held 16 bases outside the gene matches. The CDR3 protein is CASSAGGSSLSGETQYF. In DNA form, the CDR3 reads TGTGCCAGCTCAGCCGGCGGGAGCAGTTTATCGGGAGAGACCCAGTACTTC.

The chain employs TRBV12-3 or TRBV12-4 and TRBJ2-3; 10 positions agree with TRBD2. This CDR3 region has 12 residues. Trimming at V came to 5 bases and at J to 14 bases, leaving 7 bases not matched to a gene. CDR3 region: CASSPSGGATYF. The CDR3 nucleotides are TGTGCCAGCAGTCCCAGCGGGGGGGCTACGTATTTT.

The V gene is TRBV2, the J gene TRBJ1-2; D is perhaps TRBD1 (6 bases). Germline V gives CDR1 SNHLY, CDR2 FYNNEI. This CDR3 contains 13 residues. Trimming removed 5 bases at V and 3 bases at J, with 10 bases between. CDR3 DNA sequence: TGTGCCAGCAGTAAACAGGGTGACTATGGCTACACCTTC. Residues: CASSKQGDYGYTF.

The chain couples TRBV6-5 to TRBJ2-1, with 9 bases fitting TRBD2. Per germline, CDR1 MNHEY and CDR2 SVGAGI. This CDR3 contains 15 residues. Trimming at V came to 5 bases and at J to 4 bases, leaving 6 bases not matched to a gene. The CDR3 here is CASSSGGPGYNEQFF. The CDR3 DNA sequence: TGTGCCAGCAGTAGCGGGGGGCCTGGATACAATGAGCAGTTCTTC.

The chain couples TRBV12-3 or TRBV12-4 to TRBJ1-1, with 9 bases identical to TRBD1. The V and J ends lost 6 bases and 6 bases, in that order; junction bases with no gene match: 5. The length of the CDR3 is 13 residues. CDR3 in amino acids: CASSPGTGPEAFF. The CDR3 DNA follows: TGTGCCAGCAGCCCCGGGACAGGGCCTGAAGCTTTCTTT.